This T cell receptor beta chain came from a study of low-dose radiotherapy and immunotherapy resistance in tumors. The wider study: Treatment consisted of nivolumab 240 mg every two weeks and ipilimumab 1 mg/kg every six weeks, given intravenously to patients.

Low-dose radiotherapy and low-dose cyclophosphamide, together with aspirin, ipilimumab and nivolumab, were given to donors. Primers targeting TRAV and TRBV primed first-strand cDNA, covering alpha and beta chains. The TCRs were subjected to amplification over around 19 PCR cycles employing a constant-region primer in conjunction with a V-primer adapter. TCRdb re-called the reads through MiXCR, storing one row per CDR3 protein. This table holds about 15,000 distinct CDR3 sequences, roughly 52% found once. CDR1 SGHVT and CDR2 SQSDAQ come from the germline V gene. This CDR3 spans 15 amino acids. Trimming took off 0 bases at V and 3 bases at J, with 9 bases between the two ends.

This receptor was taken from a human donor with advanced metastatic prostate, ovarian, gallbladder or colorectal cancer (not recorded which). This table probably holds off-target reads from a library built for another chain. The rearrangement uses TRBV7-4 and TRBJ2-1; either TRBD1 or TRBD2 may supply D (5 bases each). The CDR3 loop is CASSLAGERYNEQFF. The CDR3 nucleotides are TGTGCCAGCAGCTTAGCGGGGGAGCGCTACAATGAGCAGTTCTTC.